The rows below give T cell receptor beta chains drawn from one sample of a study of HIV-infected patients and healthy controls. MiXCR, run by TCRdb on the 5' RACE reads, gives a single entry per CDR3 protein. The table includes fewer than 20,000 distinct CDR3 sequences, about 19% detected once. Sequenced sample: CD8+ T cells from blood. The receptors come from a human donor in good health. The CDR3 runs from the conserved cysteine through the conserved F or W. D genes are given only for firm matches. Clone sizes are given selectively: once, few, many, or a class where the clone is expanded.

j_call: TRBJ2-3; v_call: TRBV15; clone_size: -; d_call: -; cdr3_aa: CATSRDPGVNTQYF; cdr3_nt: TGTGCCACCAGCAGAGATCCAGGGGTCAATACGCAGTATTTT
j_call: TRBJ1-2; v_call: TRBV7-9; clone_size: -; d_call: TRBD1; cdr3_aa: CASSLEGQGRSNYGYTF; cdr3_nt: TGTGCCAGCAGCTTAGAGGGACAGGGGCGGAGTAACTATGGCTACACCTTC
j_call: TRBJ1-1; v_call: TRBV10-2; clone_size: many; d_call: TRBD1; cdr3_aa: CASQGVGDKAFF; cdr3_nt: TGCGCCAGCCAGGGGGTGGGAGATAAAGCTTTCTTT
j_call: TRBJ2-3; v_call: TRBV29-1; clone_size: -; d_call: TRBD2; cdr3_aa: CSVFSGAPTDTQYF; cdr3_nt: TGCAGCGTTTTTAGCGGGGCTCCCACAGATACGCAGTATTTT
j_call: TRBJ2-1; v_call: TRBV10-1; clone_size: -; d_call: TRBD2; cdr3_aa: CASSESLAGERYNEQFF; cdr3_nt: TGCGCCAGCAGTGAGTCGCTAGCGGGAGAGCGCTACAATGAGCAGTTCTTC
j_call: TRBJ2-3; v_call: TRBV7-8; clone_size: -; d_call: -; cdr3_aa: CASSILVGTDTQYF; cdr3_nt: TGTGCCAGCAGCATATTGGTCGGCACAGATACGCAGTATTTT
j_call: TRBJ1-1; v_call: TRBV27; clone_size: -; d_call: -; cdr3_aa: CASSFGNLNTEAFF; cdr3_nt: TGTGCCAGCAGTTTTGGCAATCTGAACACTGAAGCTTTCTTT
j_call: TRBJ2-1; v_call: TRBV27; clone_size: -; d_call: -; cdr3_aa: CASSLGRSDNEQFF; cdr3_nt: TGTGCCAGCAGTTTGGGGAGGTCTGACAATGAGCAGTTCTTC
j_call: TRBJ2-5; v_call: TRBV12-3/TRBV12-4; clone_size: many; d_call: -; cdr3_aa: CASSFGPETQYF; cdr3_nt: TGTGCCAGCAGTTTTGGGCCAGAGACCCAGTACTTC
j_call: TRBJ1-6; v_call: TRBV6-5; clone_size: few; d_call: -; cdr3_aa: CASSHRAWEVPLHF; cdr3_nt: TGTGCCAGCAGTCACAGGGCGTGGGAGGTACCCCTCCACTTT
j_call: TRBJ2-5; v_call: TRBV5-5; clone_size: many; d_call: TRBD1; cdr3_aa: CASSLAGGTRTQYF; cdr3_nt: TGTGCCAGCAGCTTGGCAGGGGGCACGAGGACCCAGTACTTC